The clone carrying this T cell receptor beta chain was observed a handful of times. What it binds is unknown. From 5'RACE with constant-segment primers came TCR alpha and TCR beta cDNA libraries that carried sample barcodes and UMIs. In TCRdb, the 5' RACE reads were re-called with MiXCR into one record per CDR3 protein. This sample yields about 340,000 distinct CDR3 sequences, of which over 10% are seen a single time; 20% to 25% belongs to the top ten. Looked up from germline, CDR1 is KGHDR and CDR2 is SFDVKD. The germline V and J ends were trimmed by 3 bases and 4 bases, with 23 bases remaining between them. CDR3 length: 18 amino acids. This sample was included in a study of T-cell memory formation after mild COVID-19. Study-wide results and caveats: Cross-reactive memory seemingly joined, as some responding clones were found in pre-infection memory.

The sample comprised PBMCs or a T cell subset sorted from them (not recorded which). The V call is TRBV24-1, the J call TRBJ2-5, with D possibly called TRBD1 or TRBD2 (5 bases each). This sequence was found in a man younger than 30 who had mild COVID-19 (a few samples of this study predate the infection). Cell type and time point are not known. CDR3 DNA: TGTGCCACCAGTGATCGCCGGGACGCCAGGAATCGGGGAGAGACCCAGTACTTC. Amino acid sequence: CATSDRRDARNRGETQYF.